The present entry profiles one TCR beta chain with its context. Its antigen is as yet unknown. Synthesis of TCR beta cDNA was carried out from 500 ng total RNA with a constant-region primer. Each TCR beta library was derived from three nested multiplex PCR rounds that employed slightly modified ARM-PCR. Each of the first two PCR rounds ran about 9 cycles with TRBV1-TRBV30 forward and C-beta reverse primers. TCRdb redid the calling of the multiplex PCR reads with MiXCR, one entry per CDR3 protein. The sample has 95,000 to 150,000 distinct CDR3 sequences, approximately 70% seen once. The data derive from a study of tumor-infiltrating lymphocytes in primary liver carcinoma. For the study at large: Patients of both sexes were 30 to 69 years old.

It was from roughly 20-30 mg of unsorted bulk tissue that RNA and DNA were co-extracted. Study findings and constraints: Relative to blood, tumors carried a significantly larger fraction of the repertoire in their top 250 clones (p = 0.039). Detection in all five tumor regions applied to only about 7-24% of top clones.

After removal of 8 bases from V and 4 bases from J, the junction contained 17 bases not matched to a gene. The germline V gene encodes CDR1 SGHNT and CDR2 YENEEA. CDR3 length equals 17 residues. V and J are TRBV11-3 and TRBJ2-3; 8 bases line up with TRBD2. The sequenced sample was liver tumor tissue from sampling region 1. Sample subset: tumor region T1, superior pole. This receptor was obtained from a woman aged 55-70 years with primary liver carcinoma and hepatitis B virus infection. In nucleotides, the CDR3 is TGTGCCAGCGGTGCGGGGGGACTAACGTACACGTCAGATACGCAGTATTTT. It codes for CASGAGGLTYTSDTQYF. The full variable domain, with the rest looked up from reference TRBV11-3 and TRBJ2-3, is EAGVVQSPRYKIIEKKQPVAFWCNPISGHNTLYWYLQNLGQGPELLIRYENEEAVDDSQLPKDRFSAERLKGVDSTLKIQPAELGDSAVYLCASGAGGLTYTSDTQYFGPGTRLTVL.